This T cell receptor (beta chain) was retrieved from a study of cytomegalovirus exposure and HLA in healthy donors. Notes on this clone: Its antigen is undetermined.

Study results and caveats: Reports credit the classifier with highly specific, highly sensitive diagnosis of cytomegalovirus status. Later analysis suggested most CMV-associated TCR beta chains were HLA-restricted.

With 60 Vbeta and 13 Jbeta primers, the PCR was carried out. Produced via immunoSEQ multiplex PCR; TCRdb's table is partial and in-frame only. The sample table sets out 100,000 to 150,000 clones. Source material: PBMCs. The receptor's source is a middle-aged woman in good health and CMV-seronegative.

CDR3 nucleotide sequence: TGTGCCAGCAGTGACGGCAGGGCTAGGGGGCAGTTCTTC. This gives the protein CASSDGRARGQFF. The V gene is TRBV2, the J gene TRBJ2-1; perhaps TRBD1 as D (5 bases). V shed 3 bases and J shed 12 bases, with 15 bases lying between them. CDR1 is SNHLY and CDR2 is FYNNEI in the germline V gene. This CDR3 is 13 amino acids long.